The rows below give T cell receptor beta chains drawn from one sample of a study of blood T cell repertoires in COVID-19. TCRdb keeps only in-frame clones here, not all; method: immunoSEQ multiplex PCR. The sample records roughly 100,000 clones, roughly 80% being singletons. The sequenced sample consisted of peripheral blood. The receptors originated from a human donor in a cohort sampled during active COVID-19. Both conserved end residues are part of each CDR3. The D gene is left open where the match is weak. Only some rows state a clone size, as once, few, many or a class for expanded clones.

v_gene: TRBV7-2; d_gene: -; j_gene: TRBJ2-5; abundance: -; CDR3nt: TGTGCCAGCAGCCCGAGGGTTGGGCAAGAGACCCAGTACTTC; CDR3aa: CASSPRVGQETQYF
v_gene: TRBV6-5; d_gene: -; j_gene: TRBJ2-7; abundance: -; CDR3nt: TGTGCCAGCAGACAGAACGTCCAGTACGAGCAGTACTTC; CDR3aa: CASRQNVQYEQYF
v_gene: TRBV6-5; d_gene: -; j_gene: TRBJ2-1; abundance: -; CDR3nt: TGTGCCAGCAGTTCCCAGTATGGCGGGACTTACAATGAGCAGTTCTTC; CDR3aa: CASSSQYGGTYNEQFF
v_gene: TRBV5-5; d_gene: TRBD2; j_gene: TRBJ2-3; abundance: -; CDR3nt: TGTGCCAGCAGCGCCAGACTAGCGGGGGGGTTGGATACGCAGTATTTT; CDR3aa: CASSARLAGGLDTQYF
v_gene: TRBV7-9; d_gene: -; j_gene: TRBJ1-2; abundance: once; CDR3nt: TGTGCCAGCAGCTTAGCAGGCCAGGGTGATGGCTACACCTTC; CDR3aa: CASSLAGQGDGYTF
v_gene: TRBV18; d_gene: -; j_gene: TRBJ1-5; abundance: -; CDR3nt: TGTGCCAGCTCACCCGAGCCCAATCAGCCCCAGCATTTT; CDR3aa: CASSPEPNQPQHF
v_gene: TRBV4-2; d_gene: TRBD2; j_gene: TRBJ2-2; abundance: -; CDR3nt: TGTGCCAGCGGATTCGCTAGCGGGCCCCCCGGGGAGCTGTTTTTT; CDR3aa: CASGFASGPPGELFF
v_gene: TRBV5-1; d_gene: TRBD2; j_gene: TRBJ2-3; abundance: -; CDR3nt: TGCGCCAGCAGCGGGGGACTAGCGGGGGGCCCCCCGTTCACAGATACGCAGTATTTT; CDR3aa: CASSGGLAGGPPFTDTQYF
v_gene: TRBV18; d_gene: -; j_gene: TRBJ1-4; abundance: -; CDR3nt: TGTGCCAGCTCACCCCGGGAGCGTGAAAAACTGTTTTTT; CDR3aa: CASSPREREKLFF
v_gene: TRBV11-2; d_gene: -; j_gene: TRBJ1-2; abundance: -; CDR3nt: TGTGCCAGCAGCCCGGGACTGGGTTATGACTATGGCTACACCTTC; CDR3aa: CASSPGLGYDYGYTF
v_gene: TRBV2; d_gene: TRBD1; j_gene: TRBJ1-6; abundance: once; CDR3nt: TGTGCCACCCGGACAGGGTCCGGATCACCCCTCCACTTT; CDR3aa: CATRTGSGSPLHF
v_gene: TRBV4-1; d_gene: TRBD1; j_gene: TRBJ1-3; abundance: -; CDR3nt: TGCGCCAGCAGCCAAGCTGATACGACAGGGGGGAACACCATATATTTT; CDR3aa: CASSQADTTGGNTIYF
v_gene: TRBV7-2; d_gene: -; j_gene: TRBJ2-2; abundance: -; CDR3nt: TGTGCCAGCAGCTTACGCTCAGCGAACACCGGGGAGCTGTTTTTT; CDR3aa: CASSLRSANTGELFF
v_gene: TRBV7-9; d_gene: -; j_gene: TRBJ2-7; abundance: -; CDR3nt: TGTGCCAGCAGCGGGCGTAGAAGCTCCTACGAGCAGTACTTC; CDR3aa: CASSGRRSSYEQYF
v_gene: TRBV5-1; d_gene: TRBD1; j_gene: TRBJ2-1; abundance: once; CDR3nt: TGCGCCAGCAGCCCCGGGACAGGGGACGATGAGCAGTTCTTC; CDR3aa: CASSPGTGDDEQFF
v_gene: TRBV2; d_gene: -; j_gene: TRBJ2-5; abundance: -; CDR3nt: TGTGCCAGCAGCGGGGGACTCTCTAGAATGGGGACCCAGTACTTC; CDR3aa: CASSGGLSRMGTQYF
v_gene: TRBV2; d_gene: -; j_gene: TRBJ1-2; abundance: -; CDR3nt: TGTGCCAGCAAGAGGGAGGGGGGGTTGGACTATGGCTACACCTTC; CDR3aa: CASKREGGLDYGYTF
v_gene: TRBV5-4; d_gene: TRBD1; j_gene: TRBJ2-7; abundance: -; CDR3nt: TGTGCCAGCAGCTTGTATGCCGGGACAGGGGGGTACGAGCAGTACTTC; CDR3aa: CASSLYAGTGGYEQYF
v_gene: TRBV7-2; d_gene: -; j_gene: TRBJ1-4; abundance: -; CDR3nt: TGTGCCAGCAGCTTAGCTTCTGTATCTGAAAAACTGTTTTTT; CDR3aa: CASSLASVSEKLFF
v_gene: TRBV19; d_gene: TRBD1; j_gene: TRBJ1-1; abundance: -; CDR3nt: TGTGCCAGTAGCAACACAGGGGAAACTGAAGCTTTCTTT; CDR3aa: CASSNTGETEAFF
v_gene: TRBV7-2; d_gene: -; j_gene: TRBJ1-2; abundance: -; CDR3nt: TGTGCCAGCAGCTTTAGTTCAGGGGACAATGGCTACACCTTC; CDR3aa: CASSFSSGDNGYTF
v_gene: TRBV5-1; d_gene: TRBD2; j_gene: TRBJ2-3; abundance: -; CDR3nt: TGCGCCAGCAGCTTGGCGCTAGCGGGGGAGACAGATACGCAGTATTTT; CDR3aa: CASSLALAGETDTQYF
v_gene: TRBV5-1; d_gene: TRBD2; j_gene: TRBJ2-1; abundance: -; CDR3nt: TGCGCCAGCAGCTTTGGACTAGCGGGGTTGGTCTACAATGAGCAGTTCTTC; CDR3aa: CASSFGLAGLVYNEQFF
v_gene: TRBV6-5; d_gene: -; j_gene: TRBJ1-2; abundance: -; CDR3nt: TGTGCCAGCAGTCCCGGGACACAGATCTATGGCTACACCTTC; CDR3aa: CASSPGTQIYGYTF
v_gene: TRBV4-3; d_gene: TRBD1; j_gene: TRBJ2-7; abundance: -; CDR3nt: TGCGCCAGCAGCCAAGGCATCCCCGGGACAGGGATGACCTACGAGCAGTACTTC; CDR3aa: CASSQGIPGTGMTYEQYF
v_gene: TRBV5-1; d_gene: TRBD1; j_gene: TRBJ2-1; abundance: -; CDR3nt: TGCGCCAGCAGCTTGGGACAGGGGTCCTACAATGAGCAGTTCTTC; CDR3aa: CASSLGQGSYNEQFF
v_gene: TRBV4-1; d_gene: -; j_gene: TRBJ1-6; abundance: -; CDR3nt: TGCGCCAGCAGCCAAGATCGGAGGGACGGGAAGACACCCCTCCACTTT; CDR3aa: CASSQDRRDGKTPLHF
v_gene: TRBV27; d_gene: TRBD1; j_gene: TRBJ2-5; abundance: -; CDR3nt: TGTGCCAGATCAGGGGGCCGTCAAGAGACCCAGTACTTC; CDR3aa: CARSGGRQETQYF
v_gene: TRBV4-2; d_gene: TRBD1; j_gene: TRBJ2-2; abundance: once; CDR3nt: TGTGCCAGCAGCCAAGGAAGGGGACAGGGGAGTACCGGGGAGCTGTTTTTT; CDR3aa: CASSQGRGQGSTGELFF
v_gene: TRBV7-9; d_gene: -; j_gene: TRBJ1-4; abundance: -; CDR3nt: TGTGCCAGCAGCTTGATGACAGCCCCAGGTGAAAAACTGTTTTTT; CDR3aa: CASSLMTAPGEKLFF
v_gene: TRBV25-1; d_gene: TRBD2; j_gene: TRBJ2-2; abundance: few; CDR3nt: TGTGCCAGCAGTCGCGGACTAGCGGGGGGCCCGGGCACCGGGGAGCTGTTTTTT; CDR3aa: CASSRGLAGGPGTGELFF
v_gene: TRBV27; d_gene: TRBD1; j_gene: TRBJ2-1; abundance: -; CDR3nt: TGTGCCAGCAGTTCCTACAGGGGTTCCTACAATGAGCAGTTCTTC; CDR3aa: CASSSYRGSYNEQFF
v_gene: TRBV3-1/TRBV3-2; d_gene: TRBD2; j_gene: TRBJ2-5; abundance: -; CDR3nt: TGTGCCAGCAGCCAAGTCCTAGCGGGGGGGCAGACCCAGTACTTC; CDR3aa: CASSQVLAGGQTQYF
v_gene: TRBV7-8; d_gene: TRBD1; j_gene: TRBJ2-1; abundance: -; CDR3nt: TGTGCCAGCAGCCAAGCCGCCAGACAGGGGACGTTCTTC; CDR3aa: CASSQAARQGTFF
v_gene: TRBV5-1; d_gene: TRBD1; j_gene: TRBJ2-7; abundance: -; CDR3nt: TGCGCCAGCAGCTTGGATGCAGGGGGAGACGAGCAGTACTTC; CDR3aa: CASSLDAGGDEQYF
v_gene: TRBV11-2; d_gene: -; j_gene: TRBJ1-1; abundance: -; CDR3nt: TGTGCCAGCAGCGATCAGGCAGGGGCGAGAACTGAAGCTTTCTTT; CDR3aa: CASSDQAGARTEAFF
v_gene: TRBV14; d_gene: TRBD2; j_gene: TRBJ2-1; abundance: -; CDR3nt: TGTGCCAGCAGCCGCCCCGGACTAGCGGGTCTATATGAGCAGTTCTTC; CDR3aa: CASSRPGLAGLYEQFF
v_gene: TRBV4-3; d_gene: -; j_gene: TRBJ2-2; abundance: -; CDR3nt: TGCGCCAGCAGGGGAGAGGGGGCCGGGGAGCTGTTTTTT; CDR3aa: CASRGEGAGELFF
v_gene: TRBV5-1; d_gene: -; j_gene: TRBJ2-5; abundance: -; CDR3nt: TGCGCCAGCAGCTTAGGACCAGCAGGGGAGACCCAGTACTTC; CDR3aa: CASSLGPAGETQYF
v_gene: TRBV19; d_gene: -; j_gene: TRBJ1-3; abundance: -; CDR3nt: TGTGCCACAAAGAGCTCTGGAAACACCATATATTTT; CDR3aa: CATKSSGNTIYF
v_gene: TRBV19; d_gene: -; j_gene: TRBJ1-2; abundance: -; CDR3nt: TGTGCCAGTAGTATAGGAGGTGGGTTCGTCTATGGCTACACCTTC; CDR3aa: CASSIGGGFVYGYTF
v_gene: TRBV7-9; d_gene: -; j_gene: TRBJ1-2; abundance: -; CDR3nt: TGTGCCAGCAGCTTGCAAGAAGCCTATGGCTACACCTTC; CDR3aa: CASSLQEAYGYTF
v_gene: TRBV5-6; d_gene: TRBD1; j_gene: TRBJ1-2; abundance: few; CDR3nt: TGTGCCAGCAGCTTCGTACAGGGGTATGGCTACACCTTC; CDR3aa: CASSFVQGYGYTF
v_gene: TRBV12-2; d_gene: -; j_gene: TRBJ2-7; abundance: -; CDR3nt: TGTGCAAGTCGCTTATTGCTAGCGGGGGGGCCATCATCCGAGCAGTACTTC; CDR3aa: CASRLLLAGGPSSEQYF
v_gene: TRBV15; d_gene: -; j_gene: TRBJ1-4; abundance: -; CDR3nt: TGTGCCACCAGCAGCATGCTGACAGTCACGGAAGAAAAACTGTTTTTT; CDR3aa: CATSSMLTVTEEKLFF
v_gene: TRBV18; d_gene: -; j_gene: TRBJ2-3; abundance: few; CDR3nt: TGTGCCAGCTCACCTCCTAGCACAGATACGCAGTATTTT; CDR3aa: CASSPPSTDTQYF
v_gene: TRBV27; d_gene: -; j_gene: TRBJ1-2; abundance: -; CDR3nt: TGTGCCAGCAGTTTATGGTCTGGGGGCTCCGGCTACACCTTC; CDR3aa: CASSLWSGGSGYTF
v_gene: TRBV6-5; d_gene: TRBD1; j_gene: TRBJ2-7; abundance: -; CDR3nt: TGTGCCAGCAGGGGACAGGGTCGTTACGAGCAGTACTTC; CDR3aa: CASRGQGRYEQYF
v_gene: TRBV4-2; d_gene: -; j_gene: TRBJ2-7; abundance: -; CDR3nt: TGTGCCAGCAGCCAAGATCTATCCGAGCAGTACTTC; CDR3aa: CASSQDLSEQYF
v_gene: TRBV12-3/TRBV12-4; d_gene: TRBD2; j_gene: TRBJ2-3; abundance: -; CDR3nt: TGTGCCAGCAGTCTTAGCGGGGCAGATACGCAGTATTTT; CDR3aa: CASSLSGADTQYF
v_gene: TRBV2; d_gene: TRBD1; j_gene: TRBJ2-2; abundance: -; CDR3nt: TGTGCCACCCGGGACAGGGTCAACACCGGGGAGCTGTTTTTT; CDR3aa: CATRDRVNTGELFF
v_gene: TRBV3-1/TRBV3-2; d_gene: -; j_gene: TRBJ2-5; abundance: -; CDR3nt: TGTGCCAGCAGCGAAAGGCTAGATCAAGAGACCCAGTACTTC; CDR3aa: CASSERLDQETQYF